This T cell receptor (beta chain) appears in the sequencing data of a study of blood T cell repertoires in COVID-19. Study-level background: Specimens from acute and convalescent COVID-19 originated in the United States, Italy and Spain. T cells, B-cell-depleted T cells, or PBMCs provided the cDNA or gDNA that served as material.

Trimming pared 8 bases from V and 0 bases from J, leaving 22 bases between. The CDR3 consists of 18 residues. The germline CDR1 and CDR2 sequences are ENHRY and SYGVKD. The data were produced by immunoSEQ multiplex PCR, yet TCRdb's version contains in-frame clones alone and is incomplete. Of 3,200 or so clones in the sample, around 91% are singletons; the top ten hold 6.3%. This sequence joins TRBV10-3 and TRBJ2-2, with D possibly being TRBD2 (5 bases). Sequenced material: peripheral blood. The sequence was obtained from a human donor with active COVID-19. The donor label of this sample is uncertain. CDR3 bases: TGTGCCATCCGGGGAGAGCAGAGCGCCCCATCGAACACCGGGGAGCTGTTTTTT. It encodes CAIRGEQSAPSNTGELFF.